What follows describes a single T cell receptor beta chain. As yet, its antigen is unknown. Germline-derived CDR1 and CDR2 are GTSNPN and SVGIG (reference sequence). Trimming shortened V by 0 bases and J by 0 bases, and 3 bases separated the two germline ends. There are 13 residues in the CDR3. The sample comes from a study of OX40 agonist ivuxolimab in advanced cancers. Broader study findings: It was also the case that some nonresponders had low normalized T-cell clonal expansion. Not determined was the antigen specificity of the expanded peripheral T cells.

This table comes from immunoSEQ multiplex PCR, and its TCRdb copy is limited to in-frame clones, with some not included. The sample shows some 65,000 clones, approximately 86% of them seen only once. The V call is TRBV30, the J call TRBJ1-5; no definite D call. Here the sequenced sample was CD4+ or CD8+ T cells sorted from blood, taken in a trial of the OX40 agonist ivuxolimab. The TCR was taken from an adult with an advanced solid tumor such as melanoma, head and neck, liver or kidney cancer. The CDR3 region has the DNA TGTGCCTGGAGTGTTAATAGCAATCAGCCCCAGCATTTT. It is translated as CAWSVNSNQPQHF.